These T cell receptor beta chains were read from a single sample in a study of tumor-infiltrating lymphocytes in localized non-small cell lung cancer. Profiling relied on immunoSEQ multiplex PCR, and the TCRdb table lists in-frame clones only, not all of them. The data hold some 10,000 clones, with about 80% observed a single time. The specimen sequenced was uninvolved lung tissue not adjacent to the tumor. Every receptor here comes from a human donor with non-small cell lung cancer. Both conserved end residues are part of each CDR3. Fields, in order: D gene, J gene, V gene, CDR3 length, clone size, CDR3 protein, CDR3 DNA. The D gene is left open where the match is weak. Size values are once, few and many counts, or a class for expanded clones, and some rows have none.

- | TRBJ2-7 | TRBV27 | 14 | - | CASSLEYRSGEQYF | TGTGCCAGCAGTTTAGAGTATCGGTCGGGTGAGCAGTACTTC
- | TRBJ1-6 | TRBV11-2 | 14 | - | CASSSGQVNSPLHF | TGTGCCAGCAGCTCCGGACAAGTAAATTCACCCCTCCACTTT
- | TRBJ2-2 | TRBV9 | 18 | - | CASTGGGYERENTGELFF | TGTGCCAGCACAGGGGGAGGGTATGAGCGGGAGAACACCGGGGAGCTGTTTTTT
- | TRBJ2-3 | TRBV10-1 | 17 | - | CASKYNRGMTGADTQYF | TGCGCCAGTAAATACAACAGGGGAATGACGGGAGCAGATACGCAGTATTTT
- | TRBJ1-1 | TRBV6-6 | 16 | - | CASSYWEGRMNTEAFF | TGTGCCAGCAGTTACTGGGAGGGGAGGATGAACACTGAAGCTTTCTTT
- | TRBJ2-5 | TRBV14 | 13 | - | CASSPYYGETQYF | TGTGCCAGCAGCCCATACTATGGAGAGACCCAGTACTTC
- | TRBJ2-7 | TRBV7-2 | 13 | - | CASSFYLGGEQYF | TGTGCCAGCAGCTTCTATTTGGGGGGCGAGCAGTACTTC
TRBD2 | TRBJ2-1 | TRBV4-1 | 16 | once | CASSQEGAGSSNEQFF | TGCGCCAGCAGCCAAGAGGGAGCGGGAAGTTCCAATGAGCAGTTCTTC
- | TRBJ2-7 | TRBV27 | 12 | few | CASSKEGTPQYF | TGTGCCAGCAGTAAAGAAGGGACCCCTCAGTACTTC
- | TRBJ1-2 | TRBV12-5 | 14 | - | CASGFLGPSHGYTF | TGTGCTAGTGGTTTTCTGGGGCCCAGCCATGGCTACACCTTC
- | TRBJ1-1 | TRBV6-6 | 14 | once | CASSYIGRGTEAFF | TGTGCCAGCAGTTACATCGGCAGGGGCACTGAAGCTTTCTTT
- | TRBJ2-5 | TRBV7-8 | 11 | - | CASSFGETQYF | TGTGCCAGCAGCTTCGGAGAGACCCAGTACTTC
TRBD2 | TRBJ2-1 | TRBV29-1 | 14 | few | CSVRTSVIYNEQFF | TGCAGCGTCAGGACTAGCGTGATCTACAATGAGCAGTTCTTC
- | TRBJ2-2 | TRBV7-2 | 13 | - | CASSVVRSGELFF | TGTGCCAGCAGCGTAGTGCGATCCGGGGAGCTGTTTTTT
- | TRBJ1-4 | TRBV6-6 | 12 | - | CASSYTGEKLFF | TGTGCCAGCAGTTACACGGGGGAAAAACTGTTTTTT
- | TRBJ1-4 | TRBV11-2 | 13 | - | CASSLGQAEKLFF | TGTGCCAGCAGCTTAGGACAGGCTGAAAAACTGTTTTTT
- | TRBJ1-1 | TRBV5-1 | 14 | - | CASIKEGGTSEAFF | TGCGCCAGCATTAAAGAGGGGGGGACGTCTGAAGCTTTCTTT
- | TRBJ2-3 | TRBV5-1 | 15 | - | CASSLVGRSPDTQYF | TGCGCCAGCAGCTTGGTAGGCCGATCTCCCGATACGCAGTATTTT
TRBD1 | TRBJ1-1 | TRBV4-3 | 16 | - | CASSQKWTGLNTEAFF | TGCGCCAGCAGCCAAAAGTGGACAGGGCTGAACACTGAAGCTTTCTTT
- | TRBJ1-1 | TRBV29-1 | 13 | - | CSGVQGRVTEAFF | TGCAGCGGGGTACAGGGCCGGGTCACTGAAGCTTTCTTT
- | TRBJ1-3 | TRBV7-2 | 15 | medium-sized | CASSFQGGGGNTIYF | TGTGCCAGCAGCTTCCAAGGGGGAGGTGGAAACACCATATATTTT
TRBD2 | TRBJ2-3 | TRBV6-4 | 15 | - | CASSDGGGSTDTQYF | TGTGCCAGCAGTGACGGCGGGGGTAGCACAGATACGCAGTATTTT
- | TRBJ2-5 | TRBV7-9 | 11 | - | CASSLKETQYF | TGTGCCAGCAGCTTAAAGGAGACCCAGTACTTC
TRBD2 | TRBJ2-5 | TRBV19 | 16 | - | CASSIEASGGAGTQYF | TGTGCCAGTAGTATAGAAGCTAGCGGGGGGGCCGGGACCCAGTACTTC
TRBD1 | TRBJ2-2 | TRBV6-1 | 15 | - | CASSEGTGGAGELFF | TGTGCCAGCAGTGAAGGGACAGGGGGCGCCGGGGAGCTGTTTTTT
- | TRBJ2-1 | TRBV28 | 14 | - | CATSGGRLVDEQFF | TGTGCCACTTCCGGGGGCCGTTTGGTGGATGAGCAGTTCTTC
TRBD2 | TRBJ2-7 | TRBV28 | 15 | - | CASSSAGGKFYEQYF | TGTGCCAGCAGTTCAGCGGGAGGTAAATTCTACGAGCAGTACTTC
TRBD1 | TRBJ1-2 | TRBV25-1 | 12 | - | CARRDSTYGYTF | TGTGCCAGGCGGGACAGCACCTATGGCTACACCTTC
TRBD2 | TRBJ2-3 | TRBV7-6 | 17 | - | CASSPRGLAGSTDTQYF | TGTGCCAGCAGCCCAAGAGGCCTAGCGGGGAGCACAGATACGCAGTATTTT
- | TRBJ1-1 | TRBV6-5 | 15 | - | CASSYSRYLNTEAFF | TGTGCCAGCAGTTACTCTCGATACCTGAACACTGAAGCTTTCTTT
- | TRBJ2-5 | TRBV19 | 16 | few | CASSIYGTPRGETQYF | TGTGCCAGTAGTATCTATGGAACACCGCGGGGAGAGACCCAGTACTTC
TRBD2 | TRBJ2-2 | TRBV4-2 | 17 | - | CASSPRTSGSDTGELFF | TGTGCCAGCAGTCCGCGGACTAGCGGGAGTGACACCGGGGAGCTGTTTTTT
TRBD2 | TRBJ2-1 | TRBV7-2 | 17 | - | CASSFQTGTSGTHEQFF | TGTGCCAGCAGCTTCCAGACCGGGACTAGCGGGACCCATGAGCAGTTCTTC
TRBD1 | TRBJ1-2 | TRBV4-3 | 15 | - | CASSLRTGGGYGYTF | TGCGCCAGCAGCCTCAGGACAGGGGGTGGCTATGGCTACACCTTC
- | TRBJ2-3 | TRBV2 | 13 | once | CASSVEYTDTQYF | TGTGCCAGCAGTGTGGAGTACACAGATACGCAGTATTTT
TRBD1 | TRBJ1-1 | TRBV9 | 15 | - | CASSGTTGLPTEAFF | TGTGCCAGCAGCGGAACGACAGGGCTTCCCACTGAAGCTTTCTTT
- | TRBJ2-1 | TRBV7-6 | 14 | - | CASSSLDRSGEQFF | TGTGCCAGCAGCTCCCTAGACAGAAGCGGTGAGCAGTTCTTC
- | TRBJ1-2 | TRBV7-9 | 14 | - | CASSLSGALASYTF | TGTGCCAGCAGCTTATCCGGAGCCCTAGCGAGCTACACCTTC
TRBD2 | TRBJ2-3 | TRBV4-3 | 17 | - | CASSQVLGGRGTDTQYF | TGCGCCAGCAGCCAAGTACTGGGCGGGAGGGGCACAGATACGCAGTATTTT
TRBD1 | TRBJ1-1 | TRBV6-6 | 15 | - | CASSQPGQGPFEAFF | TGTGCCAGCAGTCAACCGGGACAGGGCCCCTTCGAAGCTTTCTTT
TRBD2 | TRBJ2-3 | TRBV28 | 15 | - | CASRGAAGGGDTQYF | TGTGCCAGCAGGGGGGCTGCGGGAGGGGGGGATACGCAGTATTTT
- | TRBJ1-2 | TRBV6-1 | 14 | - | CASSEGRIRDGYTF | TGTGCCAGCAGTGAAGGAAGGATTAGGGATGGCTACACCTTC
TRBD2 | TRBJ2-7 | TRBV19 | 15 | - | CASSIRLAGSYEQYF | TGTGCCAGTAGTATCCGACTAGCGGGTTCCTACGAGCAGTACTTC